A single sample gave rise to the 20 T cell receptor beta chains below, sequenced in a study of regulatory T cells in long-lasting Graves disease. Specified time point: newly diagnosed GD, antithyroid drugs for less than 3 months. The authors made the TCR library using RNA they extracted from PBMCs. CDR3 regions were amplified by Arm-PCR using iRepertoire HTBI primers to build TCR beta libraries. TCRdb processed the multiplex PCR reads anew with MiXCR; each CDR3 protein has one entry. The sample has a few hundred thousand distinct CDR3 sequences, approximately 13% seen once. In addition, the sample was reused for a study of T cells in Graves' hyperthyroidism and ophthalmopathy.

This specimen consisted of peripheral blood mononuclear cells (PBMCs), obtained at new diagnosis, from a patient treated with antithyroid drugs. The receptors derive from a man aged 30 to 45 with Graves disease.

This clonotype was seen at least ten times. This rearrangement joins TRBV29-1 to TRBJ2-7; 8 bases align to TRBD1. CDR1 SQVTM and CDR2 ANQGSEA come from the germline V gene. The CDR3 runs 14 residues. The V segment lost 2 bases and the J segment 5 bases; nucleotides outside the gene matches: 8. The CDR3 region is CSVERRQGSHEQYF. The CDR3 DNA sequence: TGCAGCGTTGAAAGAAGACAGGGGTCCCACGAGCAGTACTTC.

Worth noting for this clonotype: This could be a read error, since a much larger clone is one nucleotide away. This chain's CDR3 is CASNAVLQETQYF. Here the CDR3 DNA reads TGTGCCAGTAATGCAGTTCTACAAGAGACCCAGTACTTC. The chain links TRBV6-2 or TRBV6-3 to TRBJ2-5, with D unclear. With 9 bases removed from V and 2 bases from J, the gap between germline ends came to 13 bases. Germline assignment: CDR1 MNHEY and CDR2 SVGEGT. The length of the CDR3 is 13 residues.

V and J are TRBV28 and TRBJ2-1; 9 bases line up with TRBD2. The CDR3 is 15 residues long. Trimming at V came to 4 bases and at J to 6 bases, leaving 7 bases not matched to a gene. Germline assignment: CDR1 MDHEN and CDR2 SYDVKM. CDR3 region: CASSWLAGIGNEQFF. CDR3 sequence (DNA): TGTGCCAGCAGTTGGCTAGCGGGAATAGGCAATGAGCAGTTCTTC. The whole variable domain, filled in from reference TRBV28 and TRBJ2-1, reads DVKVTQSSRYLVKRTGEKVFLECVQDMDHENMFWYRQDPGLGLRLIYFSYDVKMKEKGDIPEGYSVSREKKERFSLILESASTNQTSMYLCASSWLAGIGNEQFFGPGTRLTVL.

This clonotype appeared many times. This chain uses TRBV5-1 with TRBJ2-1; D unclear. V gave up 3 bases and J gave up 4 bases, with 8 bases separating them. The CDR3 contains 13 residues. Germline V gene data show CDR1 as SGHRS and CDR2 as YFSETQ. The CDR3 nucleotides read TGCGCCAGCAGCTCTCAGAGATACAATGAGCAGTTCTTC. Its translation: CASSSQRYNEQFF.

This clonotype was detected ten times or more. The rearrangement joins TRBV7-8 to TRBJ2-7, with D hard to call. The CDR3 extends over 13 amino acids. CDR1 SGHVS and CDR2 FQNEAQ come from the germline V gene. Between the trimmed V and J ends, which lost 1 base and 3 bases, there was a span of 7 bases. CDR3 DNA: TGTGCCAGCAGCTTAGAGGTGGGCTACGAGCAGTACTTC. Translation gives CASSLEVGYEQYF.

This clonotype occurred many times. One end of the junction fails to match germline, which may point to a read error. The V gene is TRBV7-7, the J gene TRBJ1-5, with 7 bases fitting TRBD1. The CDR3 has 15 residues. Germline CDR1 SSHAT, CDR2 FNYEAQ (reference sequence). The CDR3 region is CASSFPGGNNQPQHF. CDR3 bases: TGTGCTAGCAGCTTCCCAGGGGGGAACAATCAGCCCCAGCATTTT.

This clonotype has a handful of counts. The chain uses TRBV4-1 and TRBJ2-1; D is unclear. Germline V lookup: CDR1 MGHRA, CDR2 YSYEKL. The V and J ends lost 0 bases and 7 bases respectively, with 4 bases between them. This CDR3 region has 12 residues. CDR3 DNA: TGCGCCAGCAGCCAAGATATGAATGAGCAGTTCTTC. It yields the protein CASSQDMNEQFF.

The chain carries TRBV15 and TRBJ2-3, with TRBD1 identical over 7 bases. The CDR3 is 20 amino acids. After removal of 0 bases from V and 3 bases from J, the junction contained 18 bases not matched to a gene. Germline lookup yields CDR1 LNHNV and CDR2 YYDKDF (reference sequence). The CDR3 DNA reads TGTGCCACCAGCAGAGATTGGCCCCCGCCCTGGGGACAGACTACAGATACGCAGTATTTT. Its protein is CATSRDWPPPWGQTTDTQYF.

The sample holds many counts of this clonotype. The rearrangement links TRBV12-3 or TRBV12-4 to TRBJ2-1; 10 bases match TRBD2. With V trimmed by 4 bases and J by 4 bases, 4 bases remained unmatched. The CDR3 covers 15 residues. Written as DNA, the CDR3 is TGTGCCAGCAGTTCTAGCGGGAGACGATACAATGAGCAGTTCTTC. Translating gives CASSSSGRRYNEQFF.

CDR3 nucleotide sequence: TGTGCTAGTGGTTTGGGAGTTAGGGGCTACGAGCAGTACTTC. It codes for CASGLGVRGYEQYF. The chain uses TRBV12-5 and TRBJ2-7; D possibly corresponds to TRBD1 (5 bases). V lost 1 base, J lost 3 bases, and 10 bases lay in between. The CDR3 has 14 residues. CDR1 LGHNT and CDR2 FRNRAP come from the germline V gene.

This clonotype came up many times. The chain links TRBV29-1 to TRBJ2-1; unclear D gene. CDR3 length: 12 residues. Trimming shortened V by 5 bases and J by 6 bases, and 11 bases separated the two germline ends. The germline V gene has CDR1 SQVTM and CDR2 ANQGSEA. The CDR3 DNA reads TGCAGCGTTTCGTTGCTTGGCAATGAGCAGTTCTTC. This encodes CSVSLLGNEQFF.

Regarding this clonotype: At one boundary the junction diverges from the germline segment, which might be a read error. The genes are TRBV10-1 and TRBJ2-7; D is undetermined. The CDR3 extends over 12 amino acids. Germline V lookup: CDR1 WNHNN, CDR2 SYGVQD (reference sequence). The CDR3 sequence is CVISGNDYEQYF. CDR3 coding DNA: TGTGTCATCAGTGGAAACGACTACGAGCAGTACTTC.

The table lists this clonotype with many counts. The rearrangement joins TRBV6-5 to TRBJ2-3; D is possibly TRBD1 or TRBD2 (6 bases each). The germline V and J ends were trimmed by 3 bases and 13 bases, with 29 bases remaining between them. The CDR3 runs 17 residues. Germline V gene lookup returns CDR1 MNHEY and CDR2 SVGAGI. Written as DNA, the CDR3 is TGTGCCAGCAGTTATTCTGGTCAGGGCCCAGTTCCAAGGGGGGAGTATTTT. Its protein product is CASSYSGQGPVPRGEYF.

This clonotype was counted only a few times. The genes are TRBV29-1 and TRBJ2-7; possibly TRBD2 for D (5 bases). Germline V CDR1 and CDR2: SQVTM, ANQGSEA. With 5 bases removed from V and 0 bases from J, the gap between germline ends came to 11 bases. There are 13 residues in the CDR3. CDR3 residues: CSVFEGSSYEQYF. The DNA of the CDR3 is TGCAGCGTTTTTGAAGGGAGCTCCTACGAGCAGTACTTC.

This clonotype has a single count. The rearrangement joins TRBV20-1 to TRBJ2-3, with 9 nucleotides matching TRBD2. The CDR3 is 14 amino acids. Looked up from germline, CDR1 is DFQATT and CDR2 is SNEGSKA (reference sequence). Trimming removed 3 bases from V and 6 bases from J; junction bases left unmatched: 7. The CDR3 DNA follows: TGCAGTGCTAGTTGGCGGGAGGGCTGGGATACGCAGTATTTT. Amino acid sequence: CSASWREGWDTQYF.

The table lists this clonotype with many counts. This rearrangement joins TRBV7-9 to TRBJ2-3; 7 bases match TRBD2. With 6 bases clipped from V and 4 bases from J, the junction kept 7 bases outside the gene matches. The CDR3 sequence is 14 residues long. Germline V gene data show CDR1 as SEHNR and CDR2 as FQNEAQ (reference sequence). The CDR3 nucleotides read TGTGCCAGCAGTCTCAGCCTAGCGGCAGATACGCAGTATTTT. As protein: CASSLSLAADTQYF.

V is TRBV7-3 and J is TRBJ1-2; tentative D call: TRBD1 (5 bases). This CDR3 spans 14 amino acids. V lost 1 base, J lost 3 bases, and 9 bases lay in between. CDR1 and CDR2 from the germline V gene are SGHTA and FQGTGA. Here the CDR3 reads CASSLSRGDYGYTF. The CDR3 region has the DNA TGTGCCAGCAGCTTAAGTCGGGGGGACTATGGCTACACCTTC.

The chain joins TRBV5-8 to TRBJ2-7; 7 positions agree with TRBD1. V lost 5 bases and J lost 5; bases outside the gene matches: 10. The CDR3 has 14 amino acids. The germline gives CDR1 SGHTS, CDR2 YDEGEE. The CDR3 is CASRRQGEVDEQYF. Written as DNA, the CDR3 is TGTGCCAGCAGGCGGCAGGGGGAAGTAGACGAGCAGTACTTC.

This clonotype was counted only a few times. V and J are TRBV20-1 and TRBJ2-4; 12 nucleotides match TRBD2. Germline V CDR1 and CDR2: DFQATT, SNEGSKA (reference sequence). V shed 6 bases, J shed 1 base, and the junction held 7 bases outside the gene matches. The CDR3 length is 16 residues. DNA of the CDR3: TGCAGTGCCAAGCCCACTAGCGGGAGGGCCAAAAACATTCAGTACTTC. Its translation is CSAKPTSGRAKNIQYF.

Ten or more counts support this clonotype. V is TRBV12-3 or TRBV12-4 and J is TRBJ2-3; the D is unclear. CDR3 length: 13 residues. V dropped 3 bases and J dropped 4 bases, with 8 bases sitting between them. The CDR3 DNA reads as TGTGCCAGCAGTTTTTCACTGGCAGATACGCAGTATTTT. It encodes CASSFSLADTQYF.